Listed here is a single T cell receptor (beta chain). The sample is drawn from a study of neurological immune-mediated disorders. TCRdb reprocessed the 5' RACE reads with MiXCR, giving one entry per CDR3 protein. Of 75,000 to 95,000 distinct CDR3 sequences detected, under 20% appear once; the ten largest clones hold 15%. The CDR3 is 14 residues long. Losses at the gene ends were 7 bases for V and 0 bases for J; bases not matched to a gene: 4. Germline V gene lookup returns CDR1 SGHRS and CDR2 YFSETQ. This chain uses TRBV5-1 with TRBJ1-1, with 9 positions matching TRBD1. The receptor was derived from a woman between 40 and 55 years old in good health. Material: PBMCs. The CDR3, as DNA: TGCGCCAGCCCGGGACAGGGAATGAACACTGAAGCTTTCTTT. Protein: CASPGQGMNTEAFF.